Presented here are 4 T cell receptor beta chains from one specimen sequenced in a study of T cells in tuberculosis. Some clones are missing from TCRdb's copy, which holds only in-frame ones; the method was immunoSEQ multiplex PCR. This table has tens of thousands of clones, over 90% appearing once. Sequenced input: PBMCs. These TCRs come from a donor between 5 and 29 years old with latent tuberculosis or without tuberculosis infection.

The rearrangement joins TRBV20-1 to TRBJ2-7; D unclear. V lost 3 bases and J 5 bases, leaving 8 bases between the germline ends. The CDR3 has 11 residues. Germline V lookup: CDR1 DFQATT, CDR2 SNEGSKA (reference sequence). CDR3 sequence (DNA): TGCAGTGCTAGTAGGCGGAACGAGCAGTACTTC. Amino acid sequence: CSASRRNEQYF.

The genes are TRBV5-6 and TRBJ2-4; D unclear. The germline V gene has CDR1 SGHDT and CDR2 YYEEEE. The V and J ends lost 0 bases and 0 bases respectively, with 10 bases between them. The CDR3 spans 16 residues. The CDR3: CASSLGAQSAKNIQYF. The CDR3 DNA reads TGTGCCAGCAGCTTGGGGGCGCAGTCAGCCAAAAACATTCAGTACTTC.

This chain uses TRBV10-3 with TRBJ1-5, with D possibly being TRBD1 (6 bases). Germline values: CDR1 ENHRY, CDR2 SYGVKD. This CDR3 is 13 amino acids long. The germline V and J ends were trimmed by 5 bases and 7 bases, with 12 bases remaining between them. Here the CDR3 DNA reads TGTGCCATCAGTCAGGGGCGGGAGCAGCCCCAGCATTTT. This sequence encodes CAISQGREQPQHF.

This chain connects TRBV6-1 to TRBJ2-6, with a weak D call TRBD1 (5 bases). Germline V gene data show CDR1 as MNHNS and CDR2 as SASEGT. The CDR3 covers 18 residues. Trimming removed 2 bases from V and 0 bases from J, with 14 bases in between. The DNA for the CDR3 is TGTGCCAGCAGTGAACGGCCAGGGTTCTACTCTGGGGCCAACGTCCTGACTTTC. Encoded protein: CASSERPGFYSGANVLTF.